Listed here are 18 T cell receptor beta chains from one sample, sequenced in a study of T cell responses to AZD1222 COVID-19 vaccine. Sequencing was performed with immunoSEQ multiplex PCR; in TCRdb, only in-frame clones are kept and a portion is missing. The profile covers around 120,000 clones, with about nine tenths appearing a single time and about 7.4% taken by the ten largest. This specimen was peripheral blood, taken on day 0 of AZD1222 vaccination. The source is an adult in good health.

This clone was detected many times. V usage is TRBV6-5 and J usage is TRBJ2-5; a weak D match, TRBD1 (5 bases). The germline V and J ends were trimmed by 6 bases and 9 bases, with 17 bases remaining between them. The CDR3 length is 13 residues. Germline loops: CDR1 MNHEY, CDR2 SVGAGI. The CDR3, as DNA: TGTGCCAGCAGCGGACATGCGATTTGGCCCCAGTACTTC. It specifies CASSGHAIWPQYF.

The CDR3 DNA is TGTGCCAGCAGCTTAGCGTCTCTAGCGGCTAGGGAGCAGTACTTC. This gives the protein CASSLASLAAREQYF. The chain links TRBV7-2 to TRBJ2-7; 7 bases agree with TRBD2. The V gene end was trimmed by 0 bases and the J gene end by 7 bases; junction bases not matched to a gene: 9. The V gene's germline CDR1 is SGHTA and CDR2 FQGNSA. The CDR3 length is 15 residues.

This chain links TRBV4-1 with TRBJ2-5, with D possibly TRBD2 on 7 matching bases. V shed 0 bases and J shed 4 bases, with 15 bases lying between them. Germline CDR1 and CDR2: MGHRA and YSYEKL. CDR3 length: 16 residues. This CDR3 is CASSQDSQGRGETQYF. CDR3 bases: TGCGCCAGCAGCCAAGATAGCCAGGGGAGGGGAGAGACCCAGTACTTC.

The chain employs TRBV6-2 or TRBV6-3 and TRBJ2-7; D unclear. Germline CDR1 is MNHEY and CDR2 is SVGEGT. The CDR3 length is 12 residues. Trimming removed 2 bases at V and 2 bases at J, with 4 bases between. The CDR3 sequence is CASSYPTYEQYF. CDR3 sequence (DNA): TGTGCCAGCAGTTACCCGACCTACGAGCAGTACTTC.

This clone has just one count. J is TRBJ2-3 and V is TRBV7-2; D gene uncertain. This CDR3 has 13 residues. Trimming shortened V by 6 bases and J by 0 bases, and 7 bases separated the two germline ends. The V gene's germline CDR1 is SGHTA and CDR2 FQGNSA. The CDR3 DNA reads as TGTGCCAGCAGGCACGGGAGCACAGATACGCAGTATTTT. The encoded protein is CASRHGSTDTQYF. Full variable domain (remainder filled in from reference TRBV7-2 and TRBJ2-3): GAGVSQSPSNKVTEKGKDVELRCDPISGHTALYWYRQSLGQGLEFLIYFQGNSAPDKSGLPSDRFSAERTGGSVSTLTIQRTQQEDSAVYLCASRHGSTDTQYFGPGTRLTVL.

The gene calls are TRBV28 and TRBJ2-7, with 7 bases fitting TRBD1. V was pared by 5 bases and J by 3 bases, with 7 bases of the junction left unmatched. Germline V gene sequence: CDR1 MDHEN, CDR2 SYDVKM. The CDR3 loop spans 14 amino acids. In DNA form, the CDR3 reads TGTGCCAGCAGTCTCCCGGGACAGAGCTACGAGCAGTACTTC. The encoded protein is CASSLPGQSYEQYF.

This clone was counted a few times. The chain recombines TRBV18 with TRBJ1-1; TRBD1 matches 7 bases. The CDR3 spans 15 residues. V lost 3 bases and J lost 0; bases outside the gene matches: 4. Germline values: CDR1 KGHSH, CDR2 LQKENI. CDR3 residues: CASSPGTVMNTEAFF. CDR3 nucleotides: TGTGCCAGCTCACCTGGGACAGTCATGAACACTGAAGCTTTCTTT.

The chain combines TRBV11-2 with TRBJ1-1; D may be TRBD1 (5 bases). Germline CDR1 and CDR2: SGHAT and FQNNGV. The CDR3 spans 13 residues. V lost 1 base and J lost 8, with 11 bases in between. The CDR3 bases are TGTGCCAGCAGCTTAGGGGGGGGACGGGAAGCTTTCTTT. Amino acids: CASSLGGGREAFF.

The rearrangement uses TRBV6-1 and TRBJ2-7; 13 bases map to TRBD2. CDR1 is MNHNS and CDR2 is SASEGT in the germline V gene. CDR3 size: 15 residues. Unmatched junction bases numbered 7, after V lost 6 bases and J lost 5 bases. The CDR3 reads CASRPGLAGVHEQYF. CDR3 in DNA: TGTGCCAGCAGGCCCGGACTAGCGGGGGTACACGAGCAGTACTTC.

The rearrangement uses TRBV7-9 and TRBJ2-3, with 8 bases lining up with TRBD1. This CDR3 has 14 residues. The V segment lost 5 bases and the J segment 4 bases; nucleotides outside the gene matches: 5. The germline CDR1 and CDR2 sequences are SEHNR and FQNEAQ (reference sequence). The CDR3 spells CASSPRTGPDTQYF. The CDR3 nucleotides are TGTGCCAGCAGCCCGCGGACAGGGCCAGATACGCAGTATTTT.

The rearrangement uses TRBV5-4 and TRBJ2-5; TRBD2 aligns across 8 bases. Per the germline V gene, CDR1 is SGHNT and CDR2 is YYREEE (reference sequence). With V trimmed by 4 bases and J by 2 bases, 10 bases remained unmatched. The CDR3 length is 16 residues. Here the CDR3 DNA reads TGTGCCAGCAGCACCGGGGTACGGGGGGGTCAAGAGACCCAGTACTTC. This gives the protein CASSTGVRGGQETQYF.

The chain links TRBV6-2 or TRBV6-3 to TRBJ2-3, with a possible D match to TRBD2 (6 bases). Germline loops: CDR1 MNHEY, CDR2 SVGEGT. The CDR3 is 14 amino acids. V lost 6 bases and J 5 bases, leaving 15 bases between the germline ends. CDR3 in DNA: TGTGCCAGCAGCCCCGGGGGTAGCGTAGATACGCAGTATTTT. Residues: CASSPGGSVDTQYF.

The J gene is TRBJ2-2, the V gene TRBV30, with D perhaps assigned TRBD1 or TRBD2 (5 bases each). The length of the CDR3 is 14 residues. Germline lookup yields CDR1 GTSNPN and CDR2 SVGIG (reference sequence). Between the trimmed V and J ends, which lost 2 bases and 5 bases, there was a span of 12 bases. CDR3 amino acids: CAWSSWGWTGELFF. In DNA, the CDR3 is TGTGCCTGGAGTTCGTGGGGGTGGACCGGGGAGCTGTTTTTT.

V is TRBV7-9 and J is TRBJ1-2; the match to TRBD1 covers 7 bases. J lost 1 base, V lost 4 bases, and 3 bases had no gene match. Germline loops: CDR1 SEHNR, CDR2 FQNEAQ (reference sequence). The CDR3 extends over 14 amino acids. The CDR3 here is CASSSQGVNYGYTF. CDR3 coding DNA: TGTGCCAGCAGCTCCCAGGGGGTTAACTATGGCTACACCTTC. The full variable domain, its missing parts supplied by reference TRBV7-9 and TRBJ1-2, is DTGVSQNPRHKITKRGQNVTFRCDPISEHNRLYWYRQTLGQGPEFLTYFQNEAQLEKSRLLSDRFSAERPKGSFSTLEIQRTEQGDSAMYLCASSSQGVNYGYTFGSGTRLTVV.

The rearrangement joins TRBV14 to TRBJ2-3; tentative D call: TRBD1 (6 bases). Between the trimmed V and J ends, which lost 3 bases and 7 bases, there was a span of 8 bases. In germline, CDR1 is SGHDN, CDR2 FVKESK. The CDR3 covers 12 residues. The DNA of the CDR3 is TGTGCCAGCAGCCAGGGGGCGAATACGCAGTATTTT. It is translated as CASSQGANTQYF.

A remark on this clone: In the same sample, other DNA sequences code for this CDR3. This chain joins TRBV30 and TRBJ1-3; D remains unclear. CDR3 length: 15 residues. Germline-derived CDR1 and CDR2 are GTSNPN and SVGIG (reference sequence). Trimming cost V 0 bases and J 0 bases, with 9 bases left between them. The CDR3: CAWSVDFSSGNTIYF. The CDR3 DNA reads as TGTGCCTGGAGTGTCGACTTTTCCTCTGGAAACACCATATATTTT.

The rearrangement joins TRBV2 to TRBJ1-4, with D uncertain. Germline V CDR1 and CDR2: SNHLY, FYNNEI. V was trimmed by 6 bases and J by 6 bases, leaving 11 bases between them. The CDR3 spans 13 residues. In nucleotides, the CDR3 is TGTGCCAGCAGACGTCAGACTTATGAAAAACTGTTTTTT. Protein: CASRRQTYEKLFF.

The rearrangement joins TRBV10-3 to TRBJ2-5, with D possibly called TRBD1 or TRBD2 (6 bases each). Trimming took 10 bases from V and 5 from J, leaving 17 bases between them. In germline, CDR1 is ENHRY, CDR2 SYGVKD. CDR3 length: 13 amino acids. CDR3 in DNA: TGTGCCACTTTACCGGGGGCGGGGGAGACCCAGTACTTC. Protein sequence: CATLPGAGETQYF.